This TCR beta chain was captured by sequencing in a study of CD8+CD57+ T cells in acquired aplastic anemia. Study observations and caveats: Sharing between patients and controls was observed for about 27 CD8+ CDR3 sequences. Patients showed no significant difference from controls in CD8+ Simpson's diversity.

Concerning this clonotype: No antigen is known for it. The junction does not match germline at one end; this may be a read error.

Using genomic DNA as the template, TCR beta VDJ and CDR3 profiling was carried out. TCRdb reprocessed the reads via MiXCR and lists one record per CDR3 protein. This table holds about 160,000 distinct CDR3 sequences, roughly 48% found once. CDR3 length equals 12 residues. All patients picked for sequencing had shown, by flow cytometry, an expansion of CD8+CD57+ cells. The sequence was obtained from a human donor with aplastic anemia. The V gene is TRBV12-3 or TRBV12-4, the J gene TRBJ2-1, with D uncertain. The sample comprised sorted CD4+, CD8+, or CD8+CD57+ T cells (not recorded which) from PBMCs. CDR3 DNA sequence: TGTGCCAGCAGCTTTTCCTACAATGTGCAGTTCTTC. Translating gives CASSFSYNVQFF.